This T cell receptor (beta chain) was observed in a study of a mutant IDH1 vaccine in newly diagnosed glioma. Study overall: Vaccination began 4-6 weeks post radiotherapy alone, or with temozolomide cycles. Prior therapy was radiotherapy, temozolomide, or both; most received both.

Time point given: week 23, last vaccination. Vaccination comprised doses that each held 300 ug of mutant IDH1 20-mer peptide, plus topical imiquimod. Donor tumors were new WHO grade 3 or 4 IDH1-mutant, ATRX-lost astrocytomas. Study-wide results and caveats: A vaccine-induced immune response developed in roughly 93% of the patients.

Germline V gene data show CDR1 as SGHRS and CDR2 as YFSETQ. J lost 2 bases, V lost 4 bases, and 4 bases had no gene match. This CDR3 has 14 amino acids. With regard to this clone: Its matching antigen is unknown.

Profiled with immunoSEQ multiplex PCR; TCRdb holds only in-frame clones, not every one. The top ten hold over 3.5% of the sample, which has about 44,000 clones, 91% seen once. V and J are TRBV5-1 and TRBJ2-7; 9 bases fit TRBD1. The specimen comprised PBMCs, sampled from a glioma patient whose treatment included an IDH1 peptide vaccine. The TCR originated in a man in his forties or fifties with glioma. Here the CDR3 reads CASSTGQGAYEQYF. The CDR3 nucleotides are TGCGCCAGCAGCACGGGACAGGGTGCCTACGAGCAGTACTTC.